This T cell receptor (beta chain) emerged from a study of blood T cells in healthy people across ages (dated by TCRdb to the mid-2010s). General notes on the study: Template switching captured roughly one uniquely barcoded TCR beta cDNA molecule per two T cells in model experiments. Using deep sequencing normalized with unique cDNA molecular identifiers, the study measured how TCR beta repertoire diversity changes with age. The donors were split into four age groups: young (average about 15 years), middle-aged (around 37), aged (more than 60) and long-lived (about 74). To avoid experimental bias, donors of different ages were randomly spread across the sequencing lanes. Two additional independent replicas of 1 million unique cDNA reads from the same blood draw were analyzed for two donors (one aged 18 to 29 and one aged 80 or older). What the authors observed across the whole study: As age increased, observed TCR beta diversity per million T cells dropped in a roughly linear way, and a significant reduction was already evident by age 40. Compared with the aged group, more naive CD4+ T cells, fewer expanded clones and increased TCR diversity were shown by the long-lived group, suggesting age selection. Because profiling used bulk unsorted PBMCs, naive and antigen-experienced compartments could not be compared conclusively. Donor CMV infection status was unknown, potentially confounding age-related changes in expanded clonotypes. Observed TCR beta diversity correlated strongly with the percentage of naive T cells measured by flow cytometry. Estimates of total diversity from one million sequenced T cells were regarded as lower bounds and underestimates.

From its cysteine to its phenylalanine, the CDR3 spans 14 amino acids. The CDR3 DNA has 42 bases and is translated from base 1. Per the germline V gene, ENHRY is the CDR1 and SYGVKD is the CDR2. V is shortened by 3 bases, J by 4 bases, and the region joining them spans 10 bases. This clonotype was observed a handful of times. What this receptor recognizes is not known. No base quality values were provided; no much bigger clone lies one nucleotide off. Donors were 39 systemically healthy Caucasian individuals from Russia aged roughly 6 to 90 years. Each donor gave 8 to 10 milliliters of peripheral blood, drawn into EDTA-treated Vacutainer tubes. Ficoll-Paque density-gradient centrifugation was used to isolate PBMCs, with at least 6.5 million per sample. Total RNA was extracted from PBMCs with Trizol reagent, with at least 5 micrograms obtained per sample. The percentages of naive CD45RAhigh/CD27high T cells were determined by flow cytometry on a PBMC aliquot from every donor.

The library was generated by 5' RACE. Sequenced using an Illumina HiSeq 2500. A second PCR of about 7 to 12 cycles was run with a J-beta primer mix and a sample-barcoded 5' primer. A template-switch 5' adaptor carrying 12 random nucleotides introduced a unique molecular identifier onto each TCR beta cDNA molecule. Each sample yielded at least 2.5 million CDR3-containing paired-end reads. All of the RNA was converted into first-strand cDNA using the Mint cDNA synthesis kit, with a TRBC-specific oligonucleotide serving as the primer. All cDNA was treated with uracil-DNA glycosylase and then went through a first 18-cycle PCR with the universal primers M1SS and BC2_uni_R. Processing in the source paper ran as follows. For normalization, 1 million high-quality reads, each with a distinct molecular identifier, were randomly selected from each sample. Instead of being binned into consensus sequences, reads with shared molecular identifiers were discarded. MiTCR, set to a Q25 quality threshold and the strictest error-elimination algorithm, was used for CDR3 identification, clonotype clustering and error correction. A nonparametric unseen species model with Euler transformation was used to estimate a lower bound on total TCR beta diversity. TCRdb cleaned the public reads at Q25 with fastp, built clones with MiXCR and kept in-frame beta chains. Identical CDR3 protein sequences are pooled into one entry, listed with their most common genes and DNA. Clone size and V and J calls follow TCRdb, not the original study. This sample lists 700,000 to 1,000,000 distinct CDR3 sequences; roughly 44% were detected once. The ten most abundant clones make up about a fifth of the sample.

This receptor was obtained from a man aged 60-69 years in good health. The chain employs TRBV10-3 and TRBJ1-5, with the D gene uncertain. Sequenced input: blood. The sequence in DNA is TGTGCCATCAGTGACGGGGTTGGTAATCAGCCCCAGCATTTT. Translated, it reads CAISDGVGNQPQHF.